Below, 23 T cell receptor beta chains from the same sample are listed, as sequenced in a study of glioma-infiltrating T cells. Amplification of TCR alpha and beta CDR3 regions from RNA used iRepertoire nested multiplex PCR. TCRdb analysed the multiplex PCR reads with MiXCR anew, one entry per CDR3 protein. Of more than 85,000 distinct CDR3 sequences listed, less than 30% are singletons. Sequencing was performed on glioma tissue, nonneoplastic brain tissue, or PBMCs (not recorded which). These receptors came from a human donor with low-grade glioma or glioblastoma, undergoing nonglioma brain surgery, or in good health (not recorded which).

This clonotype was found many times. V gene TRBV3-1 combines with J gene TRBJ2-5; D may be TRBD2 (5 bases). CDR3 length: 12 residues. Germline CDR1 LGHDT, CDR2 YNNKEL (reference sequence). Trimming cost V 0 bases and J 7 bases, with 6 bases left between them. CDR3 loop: CASSQDGRTQYF. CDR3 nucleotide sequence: TGTGCCAGCAGCCAAGATGGGAGGACCCAGTACTTC.

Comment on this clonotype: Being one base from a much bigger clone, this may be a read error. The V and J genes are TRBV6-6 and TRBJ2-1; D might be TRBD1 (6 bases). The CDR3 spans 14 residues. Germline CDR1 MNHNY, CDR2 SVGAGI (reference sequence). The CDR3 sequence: CASRLRSGDNKQLF. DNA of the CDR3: TGTGCCAGCAGACTTCGGTCAGGGGACAATAAGCAGCTCTTC.

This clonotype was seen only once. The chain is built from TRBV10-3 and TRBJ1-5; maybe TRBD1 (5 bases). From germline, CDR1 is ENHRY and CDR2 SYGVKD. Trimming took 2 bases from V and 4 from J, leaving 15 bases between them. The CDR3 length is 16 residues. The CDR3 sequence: CAISEQLKGANQPQHF. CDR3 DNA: TGTGCCATCAGTGAGCAGCTGAAAGGGGCAAATCAGCCCCAGCATTTT.

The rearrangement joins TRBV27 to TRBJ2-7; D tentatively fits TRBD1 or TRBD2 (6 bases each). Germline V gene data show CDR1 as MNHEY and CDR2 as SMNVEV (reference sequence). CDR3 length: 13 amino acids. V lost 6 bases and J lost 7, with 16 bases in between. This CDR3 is CASRLGGRWEQYF. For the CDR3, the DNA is TGTGCCAGCAGACTAGGGGGGCGGTGGGAGCAGTACTTC.

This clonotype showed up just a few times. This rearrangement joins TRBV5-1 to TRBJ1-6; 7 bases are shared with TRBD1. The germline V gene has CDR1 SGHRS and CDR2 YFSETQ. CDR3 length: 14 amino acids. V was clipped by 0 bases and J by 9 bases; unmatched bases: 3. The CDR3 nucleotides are TGCGCCAGCAGCTTGGCAGGGGGGAGTTCACCCCTCCACTTT. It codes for CASSLAGGSSPLHF.

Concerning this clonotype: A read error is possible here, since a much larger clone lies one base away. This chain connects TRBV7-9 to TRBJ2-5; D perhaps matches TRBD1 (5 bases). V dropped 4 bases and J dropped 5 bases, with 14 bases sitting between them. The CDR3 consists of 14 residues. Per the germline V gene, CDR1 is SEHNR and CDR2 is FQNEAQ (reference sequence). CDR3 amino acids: CASSSTVSLETQYF. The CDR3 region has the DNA TGTGCCAGCAGCTCGACAGTGAGTCTGGAGACCCAGTACTTC.

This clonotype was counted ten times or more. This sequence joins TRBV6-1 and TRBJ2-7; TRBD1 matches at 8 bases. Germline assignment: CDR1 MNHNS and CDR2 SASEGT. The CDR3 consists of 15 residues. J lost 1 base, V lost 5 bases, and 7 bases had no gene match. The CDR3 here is CASSPWQGASYEQYF. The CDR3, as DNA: TGTGCCAGCAGTCCATGGCAGGGGGCGTCCTACGAGCAGTACTTC.

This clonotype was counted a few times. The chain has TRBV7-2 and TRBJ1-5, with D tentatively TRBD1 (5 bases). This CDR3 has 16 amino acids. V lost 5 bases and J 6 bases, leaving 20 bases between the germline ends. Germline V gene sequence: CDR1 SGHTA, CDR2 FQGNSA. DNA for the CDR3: TGTGCCAGCAGCCCAAGGAGTTTCGGGGCTAGTCAGCCCCAGCATTTT. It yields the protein CASSPRSFGASQPQHF.

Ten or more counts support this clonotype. In DNA, the CDR3 is TGCGCCAGCAGCTTGGAAGGGCCGGGCTGGGGCACTGAAGCTTTCTTT. Protein: CASSLEGPGWGTEAFF. This chain links TRBV5-1 with TRBJ1-1; no clear D gene. This CDR3 is 16 amino acids long. Germline CDR1 is SGHRS and CDR2 is YFSETQ. V was pared by 0 bases and J by 4 bases, with 16 bases between.

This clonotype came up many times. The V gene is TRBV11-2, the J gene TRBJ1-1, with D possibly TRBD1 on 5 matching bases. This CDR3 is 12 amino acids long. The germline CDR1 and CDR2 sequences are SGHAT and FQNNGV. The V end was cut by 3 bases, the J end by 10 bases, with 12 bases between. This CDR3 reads CASSFFQGAAFF. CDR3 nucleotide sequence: TGTGCCAGCAGCTTTTTCCAGGGTGCAGCTTTCTTT. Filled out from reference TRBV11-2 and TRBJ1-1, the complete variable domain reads EAGVAQSPRYKIIEKRQSVAFWCNPISGHATLYWYQQILGQGPKLLIQFQNNGVVDDSQLPKDRFSAERLKGVDSTLKIQPAKLEDSAVYLCASSFFQGAAFFGQGTRLTVV.

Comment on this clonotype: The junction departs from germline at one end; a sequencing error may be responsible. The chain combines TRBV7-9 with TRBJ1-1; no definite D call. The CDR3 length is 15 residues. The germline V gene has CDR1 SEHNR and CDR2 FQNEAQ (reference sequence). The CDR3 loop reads CARSLAGGFNTEASF. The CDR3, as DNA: TGTGCCAGAAGCTTAGCTGGAGGATTTAACACTGAAGCTTCCTTT.

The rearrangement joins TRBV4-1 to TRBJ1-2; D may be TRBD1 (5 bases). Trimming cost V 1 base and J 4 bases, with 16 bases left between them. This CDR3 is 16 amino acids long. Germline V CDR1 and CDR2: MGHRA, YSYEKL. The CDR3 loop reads CASSQGGTGPIYGYTF. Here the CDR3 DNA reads TGCGCCAGCAGCCAAGGGGGTACAGGCCCCATCTATGGCTACACCTTC.

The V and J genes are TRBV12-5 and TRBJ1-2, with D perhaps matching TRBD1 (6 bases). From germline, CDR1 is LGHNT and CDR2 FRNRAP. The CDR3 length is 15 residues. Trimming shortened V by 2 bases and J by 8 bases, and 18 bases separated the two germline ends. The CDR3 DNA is TGTGCTAGTGGTTTGTCCCCCGGGGCAGGGGAAGGCTACACCTTC. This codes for CASGLSPGAGEGYTF.

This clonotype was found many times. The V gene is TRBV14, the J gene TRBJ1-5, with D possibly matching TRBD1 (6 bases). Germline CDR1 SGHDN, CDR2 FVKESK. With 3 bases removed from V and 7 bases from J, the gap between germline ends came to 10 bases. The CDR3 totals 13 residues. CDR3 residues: CASSQGHFQPQHF. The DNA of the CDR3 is TGTGCCAGCAGCCAGGGACACTTCCAGCCCCAGCATTTT.

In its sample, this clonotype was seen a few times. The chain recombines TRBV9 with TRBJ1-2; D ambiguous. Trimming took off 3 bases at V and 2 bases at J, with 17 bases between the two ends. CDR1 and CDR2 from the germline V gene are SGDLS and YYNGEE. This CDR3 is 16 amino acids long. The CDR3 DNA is TGTGCCAGCAGCGCCAGCGGCGCAGGAAGGAACTATGGCTACACCTTC. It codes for CASSASGAGRNYGYTF.

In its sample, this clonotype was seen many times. The CDR3 coding sequence is TGTGCCAGCAGTTTAGCGGGATTCTCCTACGAGCAGTACTTC. It codes for CASSLAGFSYEQYF. The chain links TRBV6-2 or TRBV6-3 to TRBJ2-7, with 8 bases aligning to TRBD2. The germline V gene has CDR1 MNHEY and CDR2 SVGEGT. The V gene end was trimmed by 4 bases and the J gene end by 0 bases; junction bases not matched to a gene: 2. CDR3 length: 14 residues.

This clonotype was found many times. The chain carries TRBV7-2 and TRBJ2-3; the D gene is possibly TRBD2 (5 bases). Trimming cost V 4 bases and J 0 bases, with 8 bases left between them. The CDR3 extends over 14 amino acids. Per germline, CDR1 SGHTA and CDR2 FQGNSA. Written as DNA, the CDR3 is TGTGCCAGCAGCTCGAGGACTAGCACAGATACGCAGTATTTT. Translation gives CASSSRTSTDTQYF. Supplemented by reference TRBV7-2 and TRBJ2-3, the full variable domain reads GAGVSQSPSNKVTEKGKDVELRCDPISGHTALYWYRQSLGQGLEFLIYFQGNSAPDKSGLPSDRFSAERTGGSVSTLTIQRTQQEDSAVYLCASSSRTSTDTQYFGPGTRLTVL.

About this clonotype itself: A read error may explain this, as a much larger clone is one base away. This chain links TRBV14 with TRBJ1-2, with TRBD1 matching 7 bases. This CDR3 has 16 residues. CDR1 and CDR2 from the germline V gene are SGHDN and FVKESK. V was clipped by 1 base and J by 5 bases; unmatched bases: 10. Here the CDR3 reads CASSQGPGQSGYGYTF. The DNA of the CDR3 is TGTGCCAGCAGCCAAGGTCCGGGACAGTCGGGGTATGGCTACACCTTC.

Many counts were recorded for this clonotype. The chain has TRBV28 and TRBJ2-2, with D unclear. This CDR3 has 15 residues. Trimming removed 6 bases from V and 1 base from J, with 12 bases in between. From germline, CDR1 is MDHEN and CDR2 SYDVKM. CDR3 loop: CASSKDRRNTGELFF. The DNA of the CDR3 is TGTGCCAGCAGCAAGGACCGGAGGAACACCGGGGAGCTGTTTTTT.

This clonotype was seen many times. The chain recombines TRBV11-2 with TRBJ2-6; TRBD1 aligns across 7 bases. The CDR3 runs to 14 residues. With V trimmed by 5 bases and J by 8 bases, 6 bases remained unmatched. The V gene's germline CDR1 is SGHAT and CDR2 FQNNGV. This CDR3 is CASSDTGESNVLTF. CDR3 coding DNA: TGTGCCAGCAGCGACACAGGGGAATCCAACGTCCTGACTTTC. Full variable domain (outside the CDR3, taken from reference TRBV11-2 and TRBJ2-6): EAGVAQSPRYKIIEKRQSVAFWCNPISGHATLYWYQQILGQGPKLLIQFQNNGVVDDSQLPKDRFSAERLKGVDSTLKIQPAKLEDSAVYLCASSDTGESNVLTFGAGSRLTVL.

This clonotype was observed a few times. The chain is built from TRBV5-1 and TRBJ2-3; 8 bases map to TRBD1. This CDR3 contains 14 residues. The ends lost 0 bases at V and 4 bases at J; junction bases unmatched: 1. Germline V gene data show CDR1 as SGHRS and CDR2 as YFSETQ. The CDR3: CASSLGTGSDTQYF. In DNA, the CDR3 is TGCGCCAGCAGCTTGGGGACAGGGTCAGATACGCAGTATTTT.

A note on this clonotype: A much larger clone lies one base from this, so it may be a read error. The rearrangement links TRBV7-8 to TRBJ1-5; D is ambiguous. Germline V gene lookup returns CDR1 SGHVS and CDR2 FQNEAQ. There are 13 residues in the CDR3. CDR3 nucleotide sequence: TGTGTCAGCAGCCTCAGCTTAAATCAGCCCCAGCATTTT. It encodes CVSSLSLNQPQHF.

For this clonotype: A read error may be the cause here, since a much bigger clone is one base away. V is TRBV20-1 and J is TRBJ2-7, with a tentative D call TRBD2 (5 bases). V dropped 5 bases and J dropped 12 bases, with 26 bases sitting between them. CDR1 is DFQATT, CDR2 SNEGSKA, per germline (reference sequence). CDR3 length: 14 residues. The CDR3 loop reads CSALPGISAPPPYF. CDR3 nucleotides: TGCAGTGCTCTCCCGGGGATTAGCGCGCCTCCCCCGTACTTC.